This is a list of T cell receptor beta chains from one sample in a study of T-cell memory formation after mild COVID-19. Using its own MiXCR run on the 5' RACE reads, TCRdb lists one record per CDR3 protein. The table records a few hundred thousand distinct CDR3 sequences, 20% to 30% of them present only once. Sequenced sample: PBMCs or a T cell subset sorted from them (not recorded which). The receptors were gathered from an adult woman who had mild COVID-19 (a few samples of this study predate the infection). Cell type and time point are not known. Each CDR3 is given with its conserved first and last residue. The D gene is left open where the match is weak. Clone size is not always given. Where it is, it says once, few, many or a class for expanded clones.

clone size: NA; V gene: TRBV9; J gene: TRBJ1-1; D gene: NA; CDR3 DNA: TGTGCCAGCAGCGTAGGAGCTTCTATGAACACTGAAGCTTTCTTT; CDR3 protein: CASSVGASMNTEAFF
clone size: NA; V gene: TRBV7-7; J gene: TRBJ2-1; D gene: TRBD2; CDR3 DNA: TGTGCTAGCAGCCAGGGACTAGCGACTAGGGATGAGCAGTTCTTC; CDR3 protein: CASSQGLATRDEQFF
clone size: NA; V gene: TRBV6-5; J gene: TRBJ1-2; D gene: NA; CDR3 DNA: TGTGCCAGCAGTTACACCAGTTCCAGTGGCTACACCTTC; CDR3 protein: CASSYTSSSGYTF
clone size: few; V gene: TRBV5-1; J gene: TRBJ2-5; D gene: NA; CDR3 DNA: TGCGCCAGCAGCTTGGTTGTCACGGACGGTCCGGCCCAGTACTTC; CDR3 protein: CASSLVVTDGPAQYF
clone size: NA; V gene: TRBV12-3/TRBV12-4; J gene: TRBJ2-2; D gene: TRBD1; CDR3 DNA: TGTGCCAGCAGCCGAGGACAGGGGGCGGTTAACACCGGGGAGCTGTTTTTT; CDR3 protein: CASSRGQGAVNTGELFF
clone size: few; V gene: TRBV29-1; J gene: TRBJ2-5; D gene: NA; CDR3 DNA: TGCAGCGTTACTACGGGGGTACAAGAGACCCAGTACTTC; CDR3 protein: CSVTTGVQETQYF
clone size: few; V gene: TRBV7-8; J gene: TRBJ1-6; D gene: TRBD1; CDR3 DNA: TGTGCCAGCAGCAGGACAGGCCGCTCCTATAATTCACCCCTCCACTTT; CDR3 protein: CASSRTGRSYNSPLHF
clone size: NA; V gene: TRBV24-1; J gene: TRBJ2-7; D gene: NA; CDR3 DNA: TGTGCCACCAGTGATGGAGCTGCCTACGAGCAGTACTTC; CDR3 protein: CATSDGAAYEQYF
clone size: NA; V gene: TRBV6-2/TRBV6-3; J gene: TRBJ2-6; D gene: NA; CDR3 DNA: TGTGCCAGCAGTCGGCGAGGCTCTGGGGCCAACGTCCTGACTTTC; CDR3 protein: CASSRRGSGANVLTF
clone size: few; V gene: TRBV30; J gene: TRBJ2-5; D gene: NA; CDR3 DNA: TGTGCCTGGAACCCGGGGGCCCTCCAAGAGACCCAGTACTTC; CDR3 protein: CAWNPGALQETQYF
clone size: few; V gene: TRBV27; J gene: TRBJ2-3; D gene: TRBD2; CDR3 DNA: TGTGCCAGCAGCTACGGGACTAGCGCGGGAGATACGCAGTATTTT; CDR3 protein: CASSYGTSAGDTQYF
clone size: NA; V gene: TRBV15; J gene: TRBJ1-2; D gene: NA; CDR3 DNA: TGTGCCACCAGCACCAGGACCTCGTCCTACTATGGCTACACCTTC; CDR3 protein: CATSTRTSSYYGYTF
clone size: few; V gene: TRBV10-3; J gene: TRBJ2-7; D gene: NA; CDR3 DNA: TGTGCCATCAGTGAAGCCGGGAGGCAGTACTTC; CDR3 protein: CAISEAGRQYF
clone size: NA; V gene: TRBV5-6; J gene: TRBJ2-3; D gene: NA; CDR3 DNA: TGTGCCAGCAGCTGGAAGGGTTTCGGGGACCTCCACACAGATACGCAGTATTTT; CDR3 protein: CASSWKGFGDLHTDTQYF
clone size: few; V gene: TRBV5-1; J gene: TRBJ1-1; D gene: NA; CDR3 DNA: TGCGCCAGCAGCTTGGGGGCAGGGAGCAGGACTGAAGCTTTCTTT; CDR3 protein: CASSLGAGSRTEAFF
clone size: NA; V gene: TRBV5-1; J gene: TRBJ2-7; D gene: TRBD2; CDR3 DNA: TGCGCCAGCAGCTTGGTGACTAGCGGGGGGGGCGAGCAGTACTTC; CDR3 protein: CASSLVTSGGGEQYF
clone size: NA; V gene: TRBV2; J gene: TRBJ2-5; D gene: TRBD2; CDR3 DNA: TGTGCCAGCAGGCGGACTAGCGGGGAAGAGACCCAGTACTTC; CDR3 protein: CASRRTSGEETQYF
clone size: NA; V gene: TRBV11-2; J gene: TRBJ2-7; D gene: NA; CDR3 DNA: TGTGCCAGCACCGCTGCGGGCCTGAGCTCCTACGAGCAGTACTTC; CDR3 protein: CASTAAGLSSYEQYF
clone size: NA; V gene: TRBV4-3; J gene: TRBJ1-4; D gene: NA; CDR3 DNA: TGCGCCAGCAGCCACACGGGGAACGAAAAACTGTTTTTT; CDR3 protein: CASSHTGNEKLFF
clone size: NA; V gene: TRBV12-3/TRBV12-4; J gene: TRBJ1-4; D gene: NA; CDR3 DNA: TGTGCCAGCGCCAGGAGTAATGAAAAACTGTTTTTT; CDR3 protein: CASARSNEKLFF
clone size: NA; V gene: TRBV14; J gene: TRBJ1-1; D gene: TRBD1; CDR3 DNA: TGTGCCAGCAGCCACTACAGGGGGCTGGGCACTGAAGCTTTCTTT; CDR3 protein: CASSHYRGLGTEAFF
clone size: NA; V gene: TRBV5-5; J gene: TRBJ2-5; D gene: NA; CDR3 DNA: TGTGCCAGCAGCTTGAGGCAGGCCGGGACCCAGTACTTC; CDR3 protein: CASSLRQAGTQYF
clone size: NA; V gene: TRBV7-2; J gene: TRBJ1-2; D gene: NA; CDR3 DNA: TGTGCCAGCAGCCCTCATAGAGGGGGGGTACACTACACCTTC; CDR3 protein: CASSPHRGGVHYTF
clone size: few; V gene: TRBV7-6; J gene: TRBJ2-2; D gene: TRBD2; CDR3 DNA: TGTGCCAGCAGCCGTCTAGCGGGAGAGTATAGCGGGGAGCTGTTTTTT; CDR3 protein: CASSRLAGEYSGELFF
clone size: few; V gene: TRBV7-6; J gene: TRBJ2-5; D gene: NA; CDR3 DNA: TGTGCCAGCAGCTTAGTACAGCCCGAAGAGACCCAGTACTTC; CDR3 protein: CASSLVQPEETQYF
clone size: NA; V gene: TRBV20-1; J gene: TRBJ2-3; D gene: NA; CDR3 DNA: TGCAGTGCTAGAGCACGGGAGAGCACAGATACGCAGTATTTT; CDR3 protein: CSARARESTDTQYF
clone size: NA; V gene: TRBV4-3; J gene: TRBJ2-1; D gene: TRBD1; CDR3 DNA: TGCGCCAGCAGCCAAGGGACAGGGGTCAATGAGCAGTTCTTC; CDR3 protein: CASSQGTGVNEQFF